Following are 2 T cell receptor beta chains from one sample sequenced in a study of post-analysis software for immune sequencing data. General study points: Roughly 5 TRBV segments occurring more often in patients than controls included TRBV5-6, TRBV5-1 and TRBV20-1.

Unique molecular identifiers were carried by the TCR beta cDNA libraries. TCRdb redid the calling of the PCR reads with MiXCR, one entry per CDR3 protein. The sample lists hundreds of thousands of distinct CDR3 sequences, roughly 58% occurring once. Their cognate antigens are unknown. Sequenced material: blood. Receptors originate from a girl aged 5 to 17 with multiple sclerosis.

The chain joins TRBV20-1 to TRBJ2-1; 9 bases line up with TRBD2. The CDR3 length is 14 residues. Germline loops: CDR1 DFQATT, CDR2 SNEGSKA (reference sequence). The V gene end was trimmed by 6 bases and the J gene end by 6 bases; junction bases not matched to a gene: 9. The CDR3 is CSATLAGDPNEQFF. The CDR3 DNA sequence: TGCAGTGCAACCTTAGCGGGAGACCCCAATGAGCAGTTCTTC.

This chain joins TRBV29-1 and TRBJ2-1; D tentatively reads TRBD1 or TRBD2 (5 bases each). Germline assignment: CDR1 SQVTM and CDR2 ANQGSEA. This CDR3 is built from 14 residues. The V gene lost 1 base and the J gene lost 5 bases, with 12 bases spanning the gap. The CDR3 protein is CSVEGGSGHNEQFF. The CDR3 DNA reads as TGCAGCGTTGAAGGGGGGAGTGGGCACAATGAGCAGTTCTTC.